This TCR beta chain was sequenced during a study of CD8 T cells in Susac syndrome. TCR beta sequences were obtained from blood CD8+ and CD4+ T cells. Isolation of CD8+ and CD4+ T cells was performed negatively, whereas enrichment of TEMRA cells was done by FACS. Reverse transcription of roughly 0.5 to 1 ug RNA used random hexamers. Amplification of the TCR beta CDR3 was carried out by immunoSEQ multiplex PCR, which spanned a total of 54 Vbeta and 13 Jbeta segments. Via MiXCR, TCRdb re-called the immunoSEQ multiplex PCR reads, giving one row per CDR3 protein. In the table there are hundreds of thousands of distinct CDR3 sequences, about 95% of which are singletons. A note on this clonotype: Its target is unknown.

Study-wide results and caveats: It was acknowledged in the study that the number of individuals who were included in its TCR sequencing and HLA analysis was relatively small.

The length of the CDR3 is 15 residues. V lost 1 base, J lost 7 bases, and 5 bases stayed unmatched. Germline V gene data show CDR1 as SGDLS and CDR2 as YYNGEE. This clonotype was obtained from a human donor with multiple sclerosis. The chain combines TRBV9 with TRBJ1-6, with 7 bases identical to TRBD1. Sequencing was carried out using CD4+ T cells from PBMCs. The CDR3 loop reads CASSVLQGGNSPLHF. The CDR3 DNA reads TGTGCCAGCAGCGTATTGCAGGGGGGAAATTCACCCCTCCACTTT.